This TCR beta chain was found in a study of Graves' ophthalmopathy and Graves' hyperthyroidism. V gave up 5 bases and J gave up 5 bases, with 9 bases separating them. The length of the CDR3 is 12 residues. Germline V CDR1 and CDR2: LGHDT, YNNKEL (reference sequence). Findings of the study overall: Appearing in blood as well were most expanded thyroid clonotypes above 0.001 frequency.

RNA transcripts yielded amplified TCR beta CDR3 regions. Second-round multiplex PCR came after first-round RT-PCR with HTBI primers. From the multiplex PCR reads, TCRdb called clonotypes with MiXCR, one entry per CDR3 protein. The repertoire holds a few hundred thousand distinct CDR3 sequences, with under 25% as singletons. From fresh peripheral blood, around 11 ml in volume, the PBMCs were obtained. This clonotype has a count of ten or more. The target antigen is unknown. Sequences were obtained from peripheral blood. The TCR sequence derives from a woman younger than 35 with stable Graves' hyperthyroidism. This sequence joins TRBV3-1 and TRBJ1-1; no clear D gene. This CDR3 is CASSATGTEAFF. DNA of the CDR3: TGTGCCAGCAGCGCGACGGGAACTGAAGCTTTCTTT.